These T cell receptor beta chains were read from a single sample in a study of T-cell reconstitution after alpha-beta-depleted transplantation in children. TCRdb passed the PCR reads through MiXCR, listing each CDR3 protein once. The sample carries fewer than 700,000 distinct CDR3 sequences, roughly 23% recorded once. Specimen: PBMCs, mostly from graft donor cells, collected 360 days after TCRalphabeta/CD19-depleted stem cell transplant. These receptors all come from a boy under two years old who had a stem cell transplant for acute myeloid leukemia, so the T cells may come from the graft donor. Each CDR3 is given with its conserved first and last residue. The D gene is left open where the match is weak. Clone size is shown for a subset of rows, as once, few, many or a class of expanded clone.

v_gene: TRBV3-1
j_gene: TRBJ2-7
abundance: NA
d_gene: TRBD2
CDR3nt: TGTGCCAGCAGCCAAGGCAGCGGGGGGTTTGACGAGCAGTACTTC
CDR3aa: CASSQGSGGFDEQYF

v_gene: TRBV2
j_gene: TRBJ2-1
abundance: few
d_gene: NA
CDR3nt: TGTGCCAGCAGTGGCACTTTGACCAATGAGCAGTTCTTC
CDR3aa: CASSGTLTNEQFF

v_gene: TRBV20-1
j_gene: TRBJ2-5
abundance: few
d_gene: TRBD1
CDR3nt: TGCAGTGCTAGAGATGGACAGGGTGAAGAGACCCAGTACTTC
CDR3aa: CSARDGQGEETQYF

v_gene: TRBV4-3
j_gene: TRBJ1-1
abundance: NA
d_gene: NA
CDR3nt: TGCGCCAGCAGCCAGAGGGAGCGTGGGGAAGGCACTGAAGCTTTCTTT
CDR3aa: CASSQRERGEGTEAFF

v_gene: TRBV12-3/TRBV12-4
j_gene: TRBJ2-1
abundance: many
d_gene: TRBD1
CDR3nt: TGTGCCAGCAGCTTCGGACAGGGGGCTAGGAATGAGCAGTTCTTC
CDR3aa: CASSFGQGARNEQFF

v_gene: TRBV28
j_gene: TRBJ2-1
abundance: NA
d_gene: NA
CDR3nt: TGTGCCAGCAGTTTCGCGGACTACCGGAGAAACAATGAGCAGTTCTTC
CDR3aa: CASSFADYRRNNEQFF

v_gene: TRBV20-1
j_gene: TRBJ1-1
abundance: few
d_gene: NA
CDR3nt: TGCAGTGCTAGAGACCCCCGGGACAAGCAAGAAGCTTTCTTT
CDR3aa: CSARDPRDKQEAFF

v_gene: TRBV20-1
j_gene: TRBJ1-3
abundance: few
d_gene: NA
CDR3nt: TGCAGTGCCCTGGCCCCTCCTGGAAACACCATATATTTT
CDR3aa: CSALAPPGNTIYF

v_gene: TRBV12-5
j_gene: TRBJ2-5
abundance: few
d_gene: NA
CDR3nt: TGTGCTAGTGGTTTGACGATTCCCTCCGGGACCCAGTACTTC
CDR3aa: CASGLTIPSGTQYF

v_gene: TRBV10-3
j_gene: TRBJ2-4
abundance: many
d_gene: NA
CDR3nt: TGTGCCATCAGTGAAATGGGAGGAGGTTCCATTCAGTACTTC
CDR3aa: CAISEMGGGSIQYF

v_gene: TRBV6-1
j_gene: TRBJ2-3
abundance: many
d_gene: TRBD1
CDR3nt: TGTGCCAGCAGTCTTAGGGGGCCGTTAGATACGCAGTATTTT
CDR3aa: CASSLRGPLDTQYF

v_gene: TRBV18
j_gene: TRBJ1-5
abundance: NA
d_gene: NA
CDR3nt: TGTGCCAGCTCACCACAGTCAGGGGCTGAGACCCAGCATTTT
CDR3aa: CASSPQSGAETQHF

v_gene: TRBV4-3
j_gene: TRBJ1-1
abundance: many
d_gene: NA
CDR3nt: TGCGCCAGCAGCCAAGGAGGGACGGTGAACACTGAAGCTTTCTTT
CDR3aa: CASSQGGTVNTEAFF

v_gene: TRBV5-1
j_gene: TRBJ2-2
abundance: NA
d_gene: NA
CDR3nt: TGCGCCAGCAGCTCGACGGGACACCCGAACACCGGGGAGCTGTTTTTT
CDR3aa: CASSSTGHPNTGELFF

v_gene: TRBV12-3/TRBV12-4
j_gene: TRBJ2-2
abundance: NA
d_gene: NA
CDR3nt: TGTGCCAGCATCCTGGGAAGTAACACCGGGGAGCTGTTTTTT
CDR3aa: CASILGSNTGELFF

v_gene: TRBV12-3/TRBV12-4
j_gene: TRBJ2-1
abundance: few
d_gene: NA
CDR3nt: TGTGCCAGCAGTTTTCCGGGGATCCCAATTGAGCAGTTCTTC
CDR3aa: CASSFPGIPIEQFF

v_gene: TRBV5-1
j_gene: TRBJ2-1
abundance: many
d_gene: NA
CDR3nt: TGCGCCAGCAGCTTGGGAGGGAGCTCCTACAATGAGCAGTTCTTC
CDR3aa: CASSLGGSSYNEQFF

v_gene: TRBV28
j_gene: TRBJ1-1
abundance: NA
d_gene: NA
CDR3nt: TGTGCCAGCAGTTGGGAAAGAGTAGTGGGAAACACTGAAGCTTTCTTT
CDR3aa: CASSWERVVGNTEAFF

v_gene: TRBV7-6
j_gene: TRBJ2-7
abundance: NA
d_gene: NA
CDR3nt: TGTGCCAGCAGCTTAGACCAGTCCTACGAGCAGTACTTC
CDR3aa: CASSLDQSYEQYF

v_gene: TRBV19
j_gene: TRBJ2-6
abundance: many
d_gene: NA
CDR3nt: TGTGCCAGTGGCGAGACCTATTTCGGACTGCCGATGCACTCTGGGGCCAACGTCCTGACTTTC
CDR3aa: CASGETYFGLPMHSGANVLTF

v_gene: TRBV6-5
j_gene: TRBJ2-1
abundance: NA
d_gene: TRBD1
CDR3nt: TGTGCCAGCAGTTACCCGGCAGGGGGCGGCGTTAATGAGCAGTTCTTC
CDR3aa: CASSYPAGGGVNEQFF

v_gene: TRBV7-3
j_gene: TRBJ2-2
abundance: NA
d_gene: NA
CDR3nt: TGTGCCAGCGCCCTCGCCAGGGGCACCGGGGAGCTGTTTTTT
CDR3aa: CASALARGTGELFF

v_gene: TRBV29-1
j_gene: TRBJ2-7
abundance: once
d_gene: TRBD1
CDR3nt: TGCAGCGTTGGGGACAGGGACTTCTACGAGCAGTACTTC
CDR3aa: CSVGDRDFYEQYF

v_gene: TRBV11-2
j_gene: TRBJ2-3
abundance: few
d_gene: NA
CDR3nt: TGTGCCAGCAGCTCCCCCGAGACCGCAGATACGCAGTATTTT
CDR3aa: CASSSPETADTQYF

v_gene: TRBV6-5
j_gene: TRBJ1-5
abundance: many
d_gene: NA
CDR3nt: TGTGCCAGCAGACCCCAGGGCAGGGGCAATCAGCCCCAGCATTTT
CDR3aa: CASRPQGRGNQPQHF

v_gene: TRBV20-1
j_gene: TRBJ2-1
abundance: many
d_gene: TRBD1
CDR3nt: TGCAGTGCTAGAGACGCCTCCGGGACAGGCTACAATGAGCAGTTCTTC
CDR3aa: CSARDASGTGYNEQFF

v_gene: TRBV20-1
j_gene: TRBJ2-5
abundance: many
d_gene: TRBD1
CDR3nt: TGCAGTGCTAGATCGCCGGGACAGAAAGAGACCCAGTACTTC
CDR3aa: CSARSPGQKETQYF

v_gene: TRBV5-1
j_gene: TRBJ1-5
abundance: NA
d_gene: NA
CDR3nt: TGCGCCAGCAGCTTGGCAGGGTCCCCCAGCAATCAGCCCCAGCATTTT
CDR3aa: CASSLAGSPSNQPQHF

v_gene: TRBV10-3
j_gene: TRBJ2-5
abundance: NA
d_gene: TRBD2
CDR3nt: TGTGCCATCAGCACGGGGGGGCCAGGAGAGACCCAGTACTTC
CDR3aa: CAISTGGPGETQYF

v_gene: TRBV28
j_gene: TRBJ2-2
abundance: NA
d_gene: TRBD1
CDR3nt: TGTGCCAGCGACGACAGGGTCGGGAACACCGGGGAGCTGTTTTTT
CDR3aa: CASDDRVGNTGELFF

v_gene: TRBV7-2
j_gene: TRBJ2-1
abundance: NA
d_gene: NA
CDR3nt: TGTGCCAGCACTAGTAGAAGCTCCTACAATGAGCAGTTCTTC
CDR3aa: CASTSRSSYNEQFF

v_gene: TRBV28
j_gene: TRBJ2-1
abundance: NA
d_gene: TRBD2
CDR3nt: TGTGCCAGCAGTTACCCAACAGCACTAGCGGGGGGACACCTCGATGAGCAGTTCTTC
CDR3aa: CASSYPTALAGGHLDEQFF

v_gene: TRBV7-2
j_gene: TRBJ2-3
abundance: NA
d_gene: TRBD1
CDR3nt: TGTGCCAGCAGCCGTCGAGGGACAGTCAGCACAGATACGCAGTATTTT
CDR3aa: CASSRRGTVSTDTQYF

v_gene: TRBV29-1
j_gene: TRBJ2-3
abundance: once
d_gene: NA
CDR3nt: TGCAGCATGACCCCAGAGGCAGATACGCAGTATTTT
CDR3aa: CSMTPEADTQYF

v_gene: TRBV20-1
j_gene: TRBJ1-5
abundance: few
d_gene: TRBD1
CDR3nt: TGCAGTGCTAGATCCGGGGACAGGGTTATCAATCAGCCCCAGCATTTT
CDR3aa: CSARSGDRVINQPQHF

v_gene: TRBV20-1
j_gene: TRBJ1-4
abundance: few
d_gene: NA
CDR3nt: TGCAGTGCTAGCGGCGCCAGGGACGATCCTAATGAAAAACTGTTTTTT
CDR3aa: CSASGARDDPNEKLFF